Sequencing of this T cell receptor beta chain was carried out in a study of T cells in Graves' hyperthyroidism and ophthalmopathy. Whole-study results and caveats: Blood also held most thyroid clonotypes expanded beyond 0.001.

Recently diagnosed hyperthyroidism of less than 2 months' duration affected patients aged 18 to 65. In making diagnoses, clinical symptoms, serum thyroxine and TRAb, thyroid ultrasound and orbital computed tomography were all used. In regard to this clonotype: The antigen is unknown.

RNA transcripts gave rise to amplified TCR beta CDR3 regions. Researchers ran a first-round RT-PCR on the TCR CDR3 using the HTBI primer set. MiXCR was run by TCRdb on the multiplex PCR reads, yielding one entry per CDR3 protein. The data hold about 710,000 distinct CDR3 sequences, with over 15% observed a single time. J lost 3 bases, V lost 5 bases, and 13 bases had no gene match. Per germline, CDR1 SGHTA and CDR2 FQGNSA. This CDR3 has 19 residues. The chain recombines TRBV7-2 with TRBJ2-3, with TRBD2 matching 14 bases. The sequencing sample was made of blood. The TCR comes from a man between 18 and 35 years old with Graves' hyperthyroidism. As DNA, the CDR3 is TGTGCCAGCAGCATATCCTCCGGGACTAGCGGGAGTAAGACAGATACGCAGTATTTT. Translation: CASSISSGTSGSKTDTQYF.